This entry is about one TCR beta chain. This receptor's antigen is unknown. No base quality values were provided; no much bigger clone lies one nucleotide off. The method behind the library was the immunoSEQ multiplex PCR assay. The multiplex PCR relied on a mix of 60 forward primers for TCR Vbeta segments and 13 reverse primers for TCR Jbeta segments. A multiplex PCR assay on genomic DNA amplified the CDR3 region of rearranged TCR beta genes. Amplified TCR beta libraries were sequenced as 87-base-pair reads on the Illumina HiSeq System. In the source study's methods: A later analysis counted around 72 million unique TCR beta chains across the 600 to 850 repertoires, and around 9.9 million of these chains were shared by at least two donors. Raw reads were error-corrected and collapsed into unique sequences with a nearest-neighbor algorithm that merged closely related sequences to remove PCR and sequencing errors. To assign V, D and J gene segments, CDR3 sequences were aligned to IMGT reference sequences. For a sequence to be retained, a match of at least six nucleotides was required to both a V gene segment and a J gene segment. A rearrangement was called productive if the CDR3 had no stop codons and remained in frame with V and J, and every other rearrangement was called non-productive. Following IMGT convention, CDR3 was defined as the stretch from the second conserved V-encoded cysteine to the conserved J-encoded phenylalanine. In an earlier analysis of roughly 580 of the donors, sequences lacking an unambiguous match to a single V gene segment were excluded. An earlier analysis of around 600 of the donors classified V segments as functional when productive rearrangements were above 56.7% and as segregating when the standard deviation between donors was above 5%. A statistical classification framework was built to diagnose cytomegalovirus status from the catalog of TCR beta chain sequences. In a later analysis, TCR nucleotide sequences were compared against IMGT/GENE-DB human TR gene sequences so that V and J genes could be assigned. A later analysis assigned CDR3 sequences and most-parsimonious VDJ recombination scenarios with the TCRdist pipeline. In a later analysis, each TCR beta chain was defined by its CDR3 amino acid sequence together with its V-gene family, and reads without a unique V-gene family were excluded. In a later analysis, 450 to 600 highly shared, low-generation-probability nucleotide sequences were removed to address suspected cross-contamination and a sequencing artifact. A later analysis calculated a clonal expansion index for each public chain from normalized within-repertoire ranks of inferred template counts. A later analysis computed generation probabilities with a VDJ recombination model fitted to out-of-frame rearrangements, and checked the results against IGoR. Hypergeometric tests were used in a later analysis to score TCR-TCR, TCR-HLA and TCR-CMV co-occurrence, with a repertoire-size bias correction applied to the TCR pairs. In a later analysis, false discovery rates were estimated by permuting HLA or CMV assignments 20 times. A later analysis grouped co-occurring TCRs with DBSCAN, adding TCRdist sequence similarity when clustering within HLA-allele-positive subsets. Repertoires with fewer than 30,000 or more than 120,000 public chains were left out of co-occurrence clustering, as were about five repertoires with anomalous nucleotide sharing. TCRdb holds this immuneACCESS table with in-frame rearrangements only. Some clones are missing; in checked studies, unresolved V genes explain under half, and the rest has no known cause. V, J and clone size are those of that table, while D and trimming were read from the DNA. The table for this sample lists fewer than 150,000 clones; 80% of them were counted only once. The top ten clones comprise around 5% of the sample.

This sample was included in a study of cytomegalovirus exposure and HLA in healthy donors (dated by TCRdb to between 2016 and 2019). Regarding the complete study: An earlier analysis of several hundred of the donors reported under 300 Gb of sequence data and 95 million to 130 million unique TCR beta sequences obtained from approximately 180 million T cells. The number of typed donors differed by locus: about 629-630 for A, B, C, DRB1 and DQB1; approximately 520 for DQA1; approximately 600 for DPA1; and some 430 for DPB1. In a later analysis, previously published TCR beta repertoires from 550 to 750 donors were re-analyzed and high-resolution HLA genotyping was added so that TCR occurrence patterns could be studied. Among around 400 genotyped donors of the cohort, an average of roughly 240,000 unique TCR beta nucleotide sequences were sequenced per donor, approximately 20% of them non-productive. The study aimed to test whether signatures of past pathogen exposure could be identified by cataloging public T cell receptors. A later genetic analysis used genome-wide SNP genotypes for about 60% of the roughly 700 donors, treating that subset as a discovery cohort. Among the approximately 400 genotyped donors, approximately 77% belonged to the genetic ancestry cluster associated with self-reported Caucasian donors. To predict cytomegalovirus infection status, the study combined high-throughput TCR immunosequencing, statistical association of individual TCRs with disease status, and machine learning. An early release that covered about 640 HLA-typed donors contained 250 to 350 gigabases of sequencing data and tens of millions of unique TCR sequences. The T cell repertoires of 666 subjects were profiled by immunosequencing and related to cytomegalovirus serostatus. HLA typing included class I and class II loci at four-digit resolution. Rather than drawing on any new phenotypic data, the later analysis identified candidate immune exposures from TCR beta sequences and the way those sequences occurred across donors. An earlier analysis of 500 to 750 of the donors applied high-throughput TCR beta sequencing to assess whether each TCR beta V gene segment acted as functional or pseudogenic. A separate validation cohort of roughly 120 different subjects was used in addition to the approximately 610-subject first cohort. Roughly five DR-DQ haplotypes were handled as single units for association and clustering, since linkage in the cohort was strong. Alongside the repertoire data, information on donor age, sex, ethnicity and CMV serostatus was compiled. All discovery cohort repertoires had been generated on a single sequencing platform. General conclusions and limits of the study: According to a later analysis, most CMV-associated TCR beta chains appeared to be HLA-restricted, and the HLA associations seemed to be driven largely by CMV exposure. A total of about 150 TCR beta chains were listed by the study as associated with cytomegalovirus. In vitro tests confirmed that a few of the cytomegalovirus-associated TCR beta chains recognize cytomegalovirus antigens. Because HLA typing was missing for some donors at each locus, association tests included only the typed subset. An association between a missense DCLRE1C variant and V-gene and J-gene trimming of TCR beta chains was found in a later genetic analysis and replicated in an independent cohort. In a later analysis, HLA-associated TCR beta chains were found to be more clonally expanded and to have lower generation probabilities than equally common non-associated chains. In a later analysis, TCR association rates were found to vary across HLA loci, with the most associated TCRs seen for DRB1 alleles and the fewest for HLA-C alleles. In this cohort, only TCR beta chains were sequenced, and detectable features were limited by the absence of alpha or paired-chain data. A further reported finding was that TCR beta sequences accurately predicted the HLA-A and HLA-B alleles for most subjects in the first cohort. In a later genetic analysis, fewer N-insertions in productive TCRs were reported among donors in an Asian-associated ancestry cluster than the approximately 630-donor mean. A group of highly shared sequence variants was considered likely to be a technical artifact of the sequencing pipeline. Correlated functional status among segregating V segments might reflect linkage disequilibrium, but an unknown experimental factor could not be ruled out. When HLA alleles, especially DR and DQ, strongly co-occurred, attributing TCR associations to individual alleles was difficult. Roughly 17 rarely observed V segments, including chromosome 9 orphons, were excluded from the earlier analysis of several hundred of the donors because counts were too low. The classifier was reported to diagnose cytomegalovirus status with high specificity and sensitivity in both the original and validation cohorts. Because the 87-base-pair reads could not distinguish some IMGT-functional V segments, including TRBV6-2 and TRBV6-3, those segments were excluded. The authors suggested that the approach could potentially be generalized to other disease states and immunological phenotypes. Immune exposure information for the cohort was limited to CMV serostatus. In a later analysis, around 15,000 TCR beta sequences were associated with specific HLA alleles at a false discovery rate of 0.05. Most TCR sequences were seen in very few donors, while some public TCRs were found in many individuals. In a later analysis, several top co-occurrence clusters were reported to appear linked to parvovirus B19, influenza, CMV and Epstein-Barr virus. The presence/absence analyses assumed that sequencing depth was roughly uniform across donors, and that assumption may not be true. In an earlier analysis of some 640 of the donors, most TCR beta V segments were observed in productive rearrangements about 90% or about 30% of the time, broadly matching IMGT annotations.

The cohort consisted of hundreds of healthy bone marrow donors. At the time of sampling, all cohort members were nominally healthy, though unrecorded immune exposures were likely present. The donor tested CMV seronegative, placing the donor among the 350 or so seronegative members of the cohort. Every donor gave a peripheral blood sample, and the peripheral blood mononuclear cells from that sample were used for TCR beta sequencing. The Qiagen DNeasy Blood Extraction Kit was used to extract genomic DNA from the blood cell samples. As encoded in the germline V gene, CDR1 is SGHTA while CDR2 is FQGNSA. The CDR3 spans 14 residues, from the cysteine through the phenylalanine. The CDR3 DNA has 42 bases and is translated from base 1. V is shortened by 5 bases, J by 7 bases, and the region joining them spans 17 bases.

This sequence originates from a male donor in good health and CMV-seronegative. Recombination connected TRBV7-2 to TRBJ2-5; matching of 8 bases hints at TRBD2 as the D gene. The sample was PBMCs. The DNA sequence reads TGTGCCAGCAGCCACGACAGGGCGGGAGGGACCCAGTACTTC. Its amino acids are CASSHDRAGGTQYF.